Listed below are T cell receptor beta chains from one sample, sequenced in a study of blood T cell repertoires in COVID-19. Profiled with immunoSEQ multiplex PCR; TCRdb holds only in-frame clones, not every one. Found here are 250,000 to 350,000 clones, approximately 90% of them singletons; the top ten hold over 2%. The sequenced sample was peripheral blood. These receptors originate from a woman aged 25 to 39 with COVID-19, enrolled during active disease. CDR3s include the opening cysteine and the closing phenylalanine or tryptophan. D genes are given only for firm matches. Rows give clone size only sometimes, using once, few, many, or a class for an expanded clone.

clone size: -
V gene: TRBV15
D gene: -
J gene: TRBJ1-6
CDR3 protein: CATSVGGGVNSPLHF
CDR3 DNA: TGTGCCACCAGCGTCGGGGGGGGAGTGAATTCACCCCTCCACTTT

clone size: -
V gene: TRBV5-1
D gene: -
J gene: TRBJ1-1
CDR3 protein: CASSLRTEHTEAFF
CDR3 DNA: TGCGCCAGCAGCTTGAGGACAGAGCACACTGAAGCTTTCTTT

clone size: -
V gene: TRBV28
D gene: -
J gene: TRBJ2-4
CDR3 protein: CASSYGFQNIQYF
CDR3 DNA: TGTGCCAGCAGTTACGGTTTTCAAAACATTCAGTACTTC

clone size: -
V gene: TRBV5-5
D gene: TRBD2
J gene: TRBJ2-1
CDR3 protein: CASTLSLGSGSSYNEQFF
CDR3 DNA: TGTGCCAGCACCTTATCCCTCGGGAGCGGGAGCTCCTACAATGAGCAGTTCTTC

clone size: -
V gene: TRBV19
D gene: TRBD2
J gene: TRBJ2-1
CDR3 protein: CASSLPGLGNEQFF
CDR3 DNA: TGTGCCAGTAGCCTACCGGGACTAGGGAATGAGCAGTTCTTC

clone size: once
V gene: TRBV6-1
D gene: -
J gene: TRBJ1-3
CDR3 protein: CASSEDRAGNTIYF
CDR3 DNA: TGTGCCAGCAGTGAAGACAGGGCTGGAAACACCATATATTTT

clone size: once
V gene: TRBV25-1
D gene: -
J gene: TRBJ2-1
CDR3 protein: CASSWAPLFQEQFF
CDR3 DNA: TGTGCCAGCAGTTGGGCTCCCCTCTTCCAAGAGCAGTTCTTC

clone size: -
V gene: TRBV12-3/TRBV12-4
D gene: TRBD1
J gene: TRBJ1-1
CDR3 protein: CASSGQANTEAFF
CDR3 DNA: TGTGCCAGCAGTGGACAGGCGAACACTGAAGCTTTCTTT

clone size: -
V gene: TRBV30
D gene: -
J gene: TRBJ1-1
CDR3 protein: CAWMGALDAFF
CDR3 DNA: TGTGCCTGGATGGGGGCGCTTGACGCTTTCTTT

clone size: -
V gene: TRBV7-9
D gene: TRBD2
J gene: TRBJ2-3
CDR3 protein: CASSFSLGLAGAGDTQYF
CDR3 DNA: TGTGCCAGCAGCTTCAGCCTGGGACTAGCGGGAGCAGGAGATACGCAGTATTTT